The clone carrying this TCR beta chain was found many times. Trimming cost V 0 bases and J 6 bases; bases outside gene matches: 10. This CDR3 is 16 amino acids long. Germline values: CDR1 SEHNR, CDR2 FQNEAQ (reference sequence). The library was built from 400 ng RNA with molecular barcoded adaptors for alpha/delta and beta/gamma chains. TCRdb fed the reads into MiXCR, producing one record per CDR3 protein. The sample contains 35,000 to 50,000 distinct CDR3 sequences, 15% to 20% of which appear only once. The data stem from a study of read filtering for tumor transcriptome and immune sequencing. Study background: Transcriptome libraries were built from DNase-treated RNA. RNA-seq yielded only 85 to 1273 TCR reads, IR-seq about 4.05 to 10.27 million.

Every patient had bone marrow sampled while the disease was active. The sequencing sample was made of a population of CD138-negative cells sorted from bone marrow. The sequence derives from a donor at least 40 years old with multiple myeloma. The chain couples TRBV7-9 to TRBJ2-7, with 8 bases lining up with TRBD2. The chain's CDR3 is CASSLAGAGGMVEQYF. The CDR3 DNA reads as TGTGCCAGCAGCTTAGCGGGGGCGGGAGGCATGGTCGAGCAGTACTTC.